The next 25 T cell receptor beta chains were all read from a single sample in a study of beta chain features in type 1 diabetes. Study outcomes and limitations: Among all four CD4+ subsets, Type 1 diabetes patients had TCRB CDR3s that were moderately but significantly shorter.

No antigen has been identified for these receptors. The isolated RNA, all of it, was reverse transcribed, so expressed TCRB transcripts were what got sequenced. The repertoire was sequenced with immunoSEQ multiplex PCR; TCRdb's copy has only in-frame clones and lacks some. Among about 660,000 clones listed, over 12% were seen once. The sequencing input was naive CD4+ T cells from blood. Receptors were obtained from a man between 18 and 29 years old with type 1 diabetes.

The V call is TRBV7-3, the J call TRBJ1-1; D unclear. This CDR3 is 15 amino acids long. From germline, CDR1 is SGHTA and CDR2 FQGTGA. Trimming stripped 1 base from V and 1 base from J, with 10 bases between. CDR3 amino acids: CASSLRWAANTEAFF. The CDR3 DNA reads as TGTGCCAGCAGCTTAAGGTGGGCAGCGAACACTGAAGCTTTCTTT.

The chain employs TRBV7-2 and TRBJ2-1; D might be TRBD2 (5 bases). CDR3 size: 13 residues. The germline gives CDR1 SGHTA, CDR2 FQGNSA. Deletions cut 8 bases from V and 7 bases from J, with 15 bases between. CDR3 bases: TGTGCCAGCTCCGGTCGGTCGGGGAATGAGCAGTTCTTC. Its translation: CASSGRSGNEQFF.

This clone has just a few counts. The CDR3 nucleotides are TGTGCCAGCAGTGATTCAGGGGGCGTATGGCGGAAGCTTTACTTC. This codes for CASSDSGGVWRKLYF. This sequence joins TRBV25-1 and TRBJ2-7; the match to TRBD1 covers 8 bases. The CDR3 runs to 15 residues. V lost 3 bases to trimming and J lost 13 bases; unmatched junction nucleotides: 17. Germline CDR1 MGHDK, CDR2 SYGVNS.

This chain joins TRBV28 and TRBJ2-1; 7 bases are a match to TRBD2. The J segment lost 0 bases and the V segment lost 8 bases, leaving 7 bases of the junction unmatched. CDR3 size: 15 residues. Germline CDR1 MDHEN, CDR2 SYDVKM. The DNA for the CDR3 is TGTGCCAGCGCCGGGAGGCGGACCTCCTACAATGAGCAGTTCTTC. Its protein product is CASAGRRTSYNEQFF.

The sample holds a few counts of this clone. This chain links TRBV9 with TRBJ1-3; D remains unclear. The CDR3 runs 14 residues. The V gene lost 0 bases and the J gene lost 8 bases, with 12 bases spanning the gap. Per the germline V gene, CDR1 is SGDLS and CDR2 is YYNGEE. The CDR3 loop is CASSVGAAEDTIYF. CDR3 coding DNA: TGTGCCAGCAGCGTAGGGGCCGCGGAAGACACCATATATTTT. The whole variable domain, remainder taken from reference TRBV9 and TRBJ1-3, is DSGVTQTPKHLITATGQRVTLRCSPRSGDLSVYWYQQSLDQGLQFLIQYYNGEERAKGNILERFSAQQFPDLHSELNLSSLELGDSALYFCASSVGAAEDTIYFGEGSWLTVV.

This chain connects TRBV29-1 to TRBJ1-5, with D tentatively TRBD1 (5 bases). The V and J ends lost 5 bases and 1 base respectively, with 15 bases between them. This CDR3 has 15 amino acids. Germline V gene data show CDR1 as SQVTM and CDR2 as ANQGSEA. This CDR3 reads CSVQVREGSNQPQHF. The DNA for the CDR3 is TGCAGCGTTCAGGTGAGGGAGGGGAGCAATCAGCCCCAGCATTTT.

The sample holds a few counts of this clone. The rearrangement joins TRBV20-1 to TRBJ2-3; no clear D. Deletions cut 7 bases from V and 4 bases from J, with 9 bases between. The CDR3 runs 11 residues. Germline CDR1 DFQATT, CDR2 SNEGSKA (reference sequence). The CDR3 DNA follows: TGCAGTGGGCGTTTCGCAGATACGCAGTATTTT. Protein sequence: CSGRFADTQYF.

V gene TRBV27 combines with J gene TRBJ2-7, with 7 bases fitting TRBD2. The germline V gene encodes CDR1 MNHEY and CDR2 SMNVEV (reference sequence). Trimming cost V 4 bases and J 0 bases; bases outside gene matches: 6. This CDR3 is 15 amino acids long. CDR3: CASSSPAGNSYEQYF. CDR3 nucleotide sequence: TGTGCCAGCAGTTCCCCAGCGGGGAACTCCTACGAGCAGTACTTC.

The CDR3 sequence is CASSKLPGRSSSYEQYF. The CDR3, as DNA: TGTGCCAGCAGTAAGCTCCCGGGACGATCGAGCTCCTACGAGCAGTACTTC. The rearrangement links TRBV27 to TRBJ2-7; the D call may be TRBD1 or TRBD2 (5 bases each). The V and J ends lost 5 bases and 0 bases respectively, with 20 bases between them. Per germline, CDR1 MNHEY and CDR2 SMNVEV (reference sequence). The CDR3 runs to 17 residues.

This chain connects TRBV4-2 to TRBJ2-5; 7 nucleotides align to TRBD2. J lost 3 bases, V lost 3 bases, and 4 bases had no gene match. In germline, CDR1 is LGHNA, CDR2 YNFKEQ. The CDR3 consists of 14 residues. The DNA for the CDR3 is TGTGCCAGCAGCCATGGGGCGGGAGAAGAGACCCAGTACTTC. Its protein product is CASSHGAGEETQYF.

The gene calls are TRBV9 and TRBJ2-5; 8 bases are a match to TRBD2. V was clipped by 1 base and J by 4 bases; unmatched bases: 9. Per germline, CDR1 SGDLS and CDR2 YYNGEE. The CDR3 extends over 16 amino acids. The CDR3 spells CASSVFAGTRGETQYF. The DNA for the CDR3 is TGTGCCAGCAGCGTATTTGCCGGGACTAGAGGAGAGACCCAGTACTTC.

The rearrangement links TRBV6-1 to TRBJ1-5; TRBD1 is a possible D gene (5 bases). In germline, CDR1 is MNHNS, CDR2 SASEGT. CDR3 length equals 13 residues. The V end lost 4 bases, the J end lost 6 bases, and 10 bases lay between the germline ends. Here the CDR3 reads CASSGQQFQPQHF. Written as DNA, the CDR3 is TGTGCCAGCAGTGGACAGCAATTTCAGCCCCAGCATTTT.

This chain connects TRBV6-5 to TRBJ1-1; TRBD1 is a possible D gene (6 bases). The V end lost 5 bases, the J end lost 5 bases, and 18 bases lay between the germline ends. CDR3 length equals 15 residues. Germline CDR1 MNHEY, CDR2 SVGAGI. The CDR3 sequence is CASSGQPRVVTEAFF. The DNA of the CDR3 is TGTGCCAGCAGTGGACAGCCCCGGGTTGTAACTGAAGCTTTCTTT.

With regard to this clone: This specimen includes other DNA sequences encoding the same CDR3. The J gene is TRBJ2-5, the V gene TRBV5-1; 13 bases are shared with TRBD2. In germline, CDR1 is SGHRS, CDR2 YFSETQ. The CDR3 totals 15 residues. Trimming cost V 3 bases and J 4 bases; bases outside gene matches: 3. The CDR3 nucleotides are TGCGCCAGCAGCTCCGGACTAGCGGGAGCAGAGACCCAGTACTTC. Amino acid sequence: CASSSGLAGAETQYF. Together with reference TRBV5-1 and TRBJ2-5, the CDR3 gives the full variable domain: KAGVTQTPRYLIKTRGQQVTLSCSPISGHRSVSWYQQTPGQGLQFLFEYFSETQRNKGNFPGRFSGRQFSNSRSEMNVSTLELGDSALYLCASSSGLAGAETQYFGPGTRLLVL.

This chain connects TRBV9 to TRBJ2-7, with D perhaps matching TRBD1 or TRBD2 (5 bases each). The CDR3 length is 15 residues. Trimming pared 3 bases from V and 0 bases from J, leaving 13 bases between. CDR1 and CDR2 from the germline V gene are SGDLS and YYNGEE. CDR3 sequence reads: CASSEGSPVSYEQYF. For the CDR3, the DNA is TGTGCCAGCAGCGAGGGGAGCCCAGTCTCCTACGAGCAGTACTTC.

The rearrangement uses TRBV30 and TRBJ2-1; a weak D match, TRBD2 (5 bases). The germline gives CDR1 GTSNPN, CDR2 SVGIG (reference sequence). Trimming left V 3 bases short and J 4 bases short, with 19 bases between. There are 16 residues in the CDR3. The CDR3 bases are TGTGCCTGGAGGCGGGCGCTACGTCAAGAGTACAATGAGCAGTTCTTC. Translated, it gives CAWRRALRQEYNEQFF.

This chain uses TRBV5-6 with TRBJ1-2; D call uncertain. Trimming took off 0 bases at V and 5 bases at J, with 14 bases between the two ends. Germline V gene sequence: CDR1 SGHDT, CDR2 YYEEEE. CDR3 size: 15 residues. CDR3 residues: CASSLVSQRVYGYTF. CDR3 bases: TGTGCCAGCAGCTTGGTTAGTCAAAGGGTGTATGGCTACACCTTC.

This clone was observed a handful of times. This chain uses TRBV23-1 with TRBJ2-1; 12 bases line up with TRBD2. TRBV23-1 is known as an ORF, though its function is uncertain. This CDR3 is built from 19 residues. The V segment lost 8 bases and the J segment 2 bases; nucleotides outside the gene matches: 16. CDR3 DNA sequence: TGCGCCAGCGGAACTAGCGGGGGGCCCAAGTTCCAAGCCTACAATGAGCAGTTCTTC. Protein sequence: CASGTSGGPKFQAYNEQFF.

This clone has more than one count but fewer than ten. The rearrangement uses TRBV15 and TRBJ2-5; D is undetermined. The CDR3 runs to 17 residues. V was trimmed by 1 base and J by 0 bases, leaving 15 bases between them. Germline V lookup: CDR1 LNHNV, CDR2 YYDKDF (reference sequence). CDR3 coding DNA: TGTGCCACCAGCAGAGGGAACGGGCCTAATTACCAAGAGACCCAGTACTTC. Its protein product is CATSRGNGPNYQETQYF.

The chain uses TRBV28 and TRBJ2-7; D is undetermined. Trimming took off 11 bases at V and 0 bases at J, with 11 bases between the two ends. This CDR3 comprises 12 residues. Germline V gene sequence: CDR1 MDHEN, CDR2 SYDVKM. The chain's CDR3 is CAACLSSYEQYF. For the CDR3, the DNA is TGTGCCGCCTGTTTGAGCTCCTACGAGCAGTACTTC.

The chain combines TRBV10-3 with TRBJ2-7, with 7 bases fitting TRBD2. Germline CDR1 is ENHRY and CDR2 is SYGVKD. J gave up 0 bases and V 7 bases, and 6 bases lay outside the gene matches. This CDR3 contains 14 residues. CDR3 bases: TGTGCCATCACGAGCGGGGTCAGCTCCTACGAGCAGTACTTC. Its protein is CAITSGVSSYEQYF.

The V and J genes are TRBV28 and TRBJ2-7, with D uncertain. The V gene lost 5 bases and the J gene lost 2 bases, with 10 bases spanning the gap. The CDR3 is 13 amino acids. Germline V gene data show CDR1 as MDHEN and CDR2 as SYDVKM. The CDR3 protein is CASSLDGPYEQYF. The DNA of the CDR3 is TGTGCCAGCAGTCTCGACGGCCCCTACGAGCAGTACTTC.

This clone was observed a few times. This chain links TRBV2 with TRBJ2-3; no definite D call. V lost 1 base, J lost 5 bases, and 10 bases lay in between. CDR3 length: 14 amino acids. Per germline, CDR1 SNHLY and CDR2 FYNNEI. The CDR3 sequence is CASSEESGGDTQYF. The CDR3 nucleotides read TGTGCCAGCAGTGAAGAGTCCGGCGGAGATACGCAGTATTTT. The whole variable domain, remainder taken from reference TRBV2 and TRBJ2-3, is EPEVTQTPSHQVTQMGQEVILRCVPISNHLYFYWYRQILGQKVEFLVSFYNNEISEKSEIFDDQFSVERPDGSNFTLKIRSTKLEDSAMYFCASSEESGGDTQYFGPGTRLTVL.

This clone was seen a few times. The chain employs TRBV10-2 and TRBJ2-1, with D tentatively TRBD2 (6 bases). The germline V gene has CDR1 WSHSY and CDR2 SAAADI. The CDR3 runs to 15 residues. V dropped 6 bases and J dropped 12 bases, with 24 bases sitting between them. This chain's CDR3 is CASSGLLLSPQWQFF. The CDR3 coding sequence is TGCGCCAGCAGCGGACTACTCCTGTCTCCTCAATGGCAGTTCTTC.

This clone was detected a few times. The V gene is TRBV4-3, the J gene TRBJ2-7; 7 nucleotides agree with TRBD2. CDR1 and CDR2 (germline): LGHNA, YSLEER. This CDR3 comprises 17 residues. Trimming took 0 bases from V and 2 from J; bases not matched to a gene: 10. For the CDR3, the DNA is TGCGCCAGCAGCCAAGAGGGCCCGGCTAGCGGTACCTACGAGCAGTACTTC. As protein: CASSQEGPASGTYEQYF.